One sample yielded the 4 T cell receptor beta chains listed below, sequenced in a study of breast tumors, draining lymph nodes, adjacent tissues. Axillary draining lymph nodes of breast cancer patients supplied the node samples. TCRdb re-called the multiplex PCR reads through MiXCR, storing one row per CDR3 protein. Among over 200,000 distinct CDR3 sequences, under 35% were seen once, and the ten largest hold approximately 3.3%. Material for sequencing was axillary lymph node tissue. The receptors stem from a female donor with breast cancer. Some clones in this sample may be carry-over from other donors' samples.

The chain is built from TRBV6-5 and TRBJ2-4; TRBD2 is a possible D gene (6 bases). The germline gives CDR1 MNHEY, CDR2 SVGAGI. Trimming left V 6 bases short and J 11 bases short, with 14 bases between. This CDR3 contains 12 residues. The CDR3 reads CASRAGSGVQYF. CDR3 DNA sequence: TGTGCCAGCAGAGCGGGTAGCGGCGTTCAGTACTTC.

Worth noting for this clonotype: A clone one base away is much larger, so this may be a read error. The chain couples TRBV10-2 to TRBJ2-3, with TRBD1 as a possible D gene (5 bases). The last part of the DNA fits TRBJ1-5 better; the J call may be wrong. Germline assignment: CDR1 WSHSY and CDR2 SAAADI. The CDR3 covers 15 residues. The CDR3 DNA follows: TGCGCCAGCAGTGGGTGGAACGACAGAGAAGATACGCAGCATTTT. As protein: CASSGWNDREDTQHF.

Only one count was recorded for this clonotype. V and J are TRBV6-2 or TRBV6-3 and TRBJ2-7; unclear D gene. This CDR3 comprises 14 residues. CDR1 is MNHEY, CDR2 SVGEGT, per germline. Deletions cut 5 bases from V and 4 bases from J, with 15 bases between. The CDR3 reads CASSQRDTPYEQYF. CDR3 coding DNA: TGTGCCAGCAGTCAGCGCGACACTCCATACGAGCAGTACTTC.

This clonotype came up many times. The rearrangement uses TRBV6-2 or TRBV6-3 and TRBJ2-1, with D tentatively TRBD1 or TRBD2 (5 bases each). Germline CDR1 MNHEY, CDR2 SVGEGT. This CDR3 spans 14 amino acids. V dropped 2 bases and J dropped 8 bases, with 13 bases sitting between them. CDR3 sequence: CASSYLAGRDEQFF. The CDR3, as DNA: TGTGCCAGCAGTTACCTTGCAGGGAGAGATGAGCAGTTCTTC.